The 19 T cell receptor beta chains reported below all come from one sample, sequenced in a study of siplizumab effects on memory and regulatory T cells (dated by TCRdb to about 2019). Libraries came from the immunoSEQ multiplex PCR assay. TCRdb took this table from immuneACCESS and kept in-frame rearrangements with V and J called. Such tables lack part of the clones; where checked against another copy, unresolved V genes explain under half of the gap, and the rest is unexplained. This sample lists roughly 75,000 clones; 93% were detected once. The top ten constitute approximately 5.3% of the sample. Source material: CD8+ T cells sorted from blood. The receptor set was obtained from a human donor in good health.

This clone appeared once. The CDR3 here is CASSYGQVDMNTEAFF. The CDR3 coding sequence is TGTGCCAGCAGTTACGGACAGGTGGACATGAACACTGAAGCTTTCTTT. The chain links TRBV6-5 to TRBJ1-1, with TRBD1 matching over 7 bases. With V trimmed by 2 bases and J by 0 bases, 6 bases remained unmatched. Germline values: CDR1 MNHEY, CDR2 SVGAGI. The CDR3 spans 16 residues.

V gene TRBV28 combines with J gene TRBJ2-5, with D perhaps matching TRBD2 (5 bases). This CDR3 contains 19 residues. Germline assignment: CDR1 MDHEN and CDR2 SYDVKM. V was pared by 2 bases and J by 7 bases, with 29 bases between. CDR3 sequence: CASSLGVDYPSSAEGTQYF. The CDR3 region has the DNA TGTGCCAGCAGTTTAGGGGTAGATTATCCTTCGTCGGCCGAGGGGACCCAGTACTTC.

J is TRBJ1-1 and V is TRBV5-5; D is uncertain. The CDR3 totals 15 residues. Germline V gene sequence: CDR1 SGHKS, CDR2 YYEKEE (reference sequence). V lost 0 bases, J lost 2 bases, and 11 bases lay in between. Written as DNA, the CDR3 is TGTGCCAGCAGCTTGGGGTCAATCTTAAACACTGAAGCTTTCTTT. Its protein is CASSLGSILNTEAFF.

The V and J genes are TRBV6-6 and TRBJ2-2; TRBD1 is a possible D gene (6 bases). Trimming shortened V by 0 bases and J by 8 bases, and 10 bases separated the two germline ends. The germline V gene has CDR1 MNHNY and CDR2 SVGAGI (reference sequence). The CDR3 runs to 14 residues. In nucleotides, the CDR3 is TGTGCCAGCAGTTACTCGCGAACAGGGGGGGAGCTGTTTTTT. Its protein product is CASSYSRTGGELFF.

This sequence joins TRBV6-4 and TRBJ2-2; TRBD1 aligns across 7 bases. Per the germline V gene, CDR1 is MRHNA and CDR2 is SNTAGT. The V gene end was trimmed by 2 bases and the J gene end by 6 bases; junction bases not matched to a gene: 3. This CDR3 has 14 amino acids. This CDR3 reads CASSDAQGAGELFF. The CDR3 DNA reads as TGTGCCAGCAGTGACGCCCAGGGGGCCGGGGAGCTGTTTTTT.

V usage is TRBV27 and J usage is TRBJ1-2; D not resolved. This CDR3 spans 15 amino acids. CDR1 MNHEY and CDR2 SMNVEV come from the germline V gene (reference sequence). V was clipped by 0 bases and J by 6 bases, with 14 bases between them. The CDR3 sequence is CASSLSLRGNDGYTF. The DNA of the CDR3 is TGTGCCAGCAGTTTATCGCTAAGAGGGAATGATGGCTACACCTTC.

V usage is TRBV4-3 and J usage is TRBJ1-2; 10 bases are shared with TRBD1. V gave up 0 bases and J gave up 0 bases; unmatched junction bases: 7. Germline lookup yields CDR1 LGHNA and CDR2 YSLEER. There are 18 residues in the CDR3. As DNA, the CDR3 is TGCGCCAGCAGCCAAGAGAGGGGACAGGGGTTTTCTAACTATGGCTACACCTTC. Translation: CASSQERGQGFSNYGYTF.

The chain combines TRBV28 with TRBJ1-1; D possibly corresponds to TRBD1 (5 bases). The length of the CDR3 is 13 residues. The V gene lost 8 bases and the J gene lost 4 bases, with 14 bases spanning the gap. Germline CDR1 is MDHEN and CDR2 is SYDVKM. The CDR3 here is CASVGGMGTEAFF. The CDR3 coding sequence is TGTGCCAGCGTCGGGGGGATGGGCACTGAAGCTTTCTTT.

The chain employs TRBV6-5 and TRBJ2-7; 9 bases fit TRBD2. This CDR3 contains 15 residues. Losses at the gene ends were 5 bases for V and 0 bases for J; bases not matched to a gene: 5. Per germline, CDR1 MNHEY and CDR2 SVGAGI. The CDR3 is CASSNLAGSSYEQYF. The CDR3 DNA sequence: TGTGCCAGCAGTAACCTAGCGGGGAGCTCCTACGAGCAGTACTTC.

The chain links TRBV5-4 to TRBJ1-1; D is unresolved. Germline V lookup: CDR1 SGHNT, CDR2 YYREEE (reference sequence). The CDR3 runs 12 residues. The ends were cut back, 4 bases at V and 4 bases at J, with 8 bases in the middle. In DNA, the CDR3 is TGTGCCAGCAGCCCGTATGGCACTGAAGCTTTCTTT. Its translation: CASSPYGTEAFF.

This chain uses TRBV19 with TRBJ1-2, with 11 bases matching TRBD1. The CDR3 length is 13 residues. Germline CDR1 is LNHDA and CDR2 is SQIVND (reference sequence). With 7 bases clipped from V and 6 bases from J, the junction kept 4 bases outside the gene matches. The CDR3 spells CASTRTGGDGYTF. In DNA form, the CDR3 reads TGTGCCAGTACCCGGACAGGGGGCGATGGCTACACCTTC.

In this sample, this clone turned up once. CDR3 sequence: CATSSGRFYEQYF. The CDR3 DNA is TGTGCCACCAGCAGCGGACGGTTCTACGAGCAGTACTTC. The chain has TRBV15 and TRBJ2-7; D remains unclear. V was clipped by 3 bases and J by 3 bases, with 9 bases between them. This CDR3 is built from 13 residues. Per germline, CDR1 LNHNV and CDR2 YYDKDF (reference sequence).

This clone was seen just once. The chain uses TRBV4-1 and TRBJ2-7; D may correspond to TRBD1 or TRBD2 (5 bases each). Germline lookup yields CDR1 MGHRA and CDR2 YSYEKL. The CDR3 is made up of 15 amino acids. V was shortened by 0 bases and J by 3 bases, with 12 bases between the two germline ends. The CDR3 is CASSQEKGPGYEQYF. DNA for the CDR3: TGCGCCAGCAGCCAAGAAAAGGGACCTGGCTACGAGCAGTACTTC.

The chain is built from TRBV5-5 and TRBJ1-5, with a tentative D call TRBD1 (5 bases). Germline loops: CDR1 SGHKS, CDR2 YYEKEE (reference sequence). Trimming cost V 5 bases and J 4 bases, with 22 bases left between them. There are 17 residues in the CDR3. The CDR3: CASSPYTRAGDNQPQHF. For the CDR3, the DNA is TGTGCCAGCAGTCCGTATACCAGGGCTGGGGATAATCAGCCCCAGCATTTT. The whole variable domain, filled in from reference TRBV5-5 and TRBJ1-5, reads DAGVTQSPTHLIKTRGQQVTLRCSPISGHKSVSWYQQVLGQGPQFIFQYYEKEERGRGNFPDRFSARQFPNYSSELNVNALLLGDSALYLCASSPYTRAGDNQPQHFGDGTRLSIL.

The chain has TRBV14 and TRBJ1-2, with a weak D call TRBD1 (6 bases). Germline V lookup: CDR1 SGHDN, CDR2 FVKESK. Trimming took off 1 base at V and 4 bases at J, with 10 bases between the two ends. The CDR3 is 14 amino acids. Here the CDR3 reads CASSQGTGIYGYTF. The CDR3 nucleotides read TGTGCCAGCAGCCAAGGTACAGGGATCTATGGCTACACCTTC.

The CDR3 nucleotides read TGCGCCAGCAGCTTAGGCTCTAGTGCGTCCAATGAGCAGTTCTTC. Translated, it gives CASSLGSSASNEQFF. The J gene is TRBJ2-1, the V gene TRBV5-1; no definite D call. The V end lost 2 bases, the J end lost 6 bases, and 15 bases lay between the germline ends. The germline CDR1 and CDR2 sequences are SGHRS and YFSETQ. CDR3 size: 15 residues.

J is TRBJ1-1 and V is TRBV10-3, with D uncertain. This CDR3 is 14 amino acids long. V gave up 0 bases and J gave up 3 bases, with 8 bases separating them. Per germline, CDR1 ENHRY and CDR2 SYGVKD. The DNA of the CDR3 is TGTGCCATCAGTGAGTCGAATGGGGACACTGAAGCTTTCTTT. The encoded protein is CAISESNGDTEAFF.

The chain employs TRBV19 and TRBJ2-5; no definite D call. This CDR3 has 15 residues. With 2 bases removed from V and 5 bases from J, the gap between germline ends came to 15 bases. Germline CDR1 LNHDA, CDR2 SQIVND (reference sequence). The CDR3 DNA sequence: TGTGCCAGTAGTATAAGCAGGAACAACCTGGAGACCCAGTACTTC. Encoded protein: CASSISRNNLETQYF.

V gene TRBV10-1 combines with J gene TRBJ2-2, with TRBD1 matching over 9 bases. The junction had 7 bases not matched to a gene; V was cut back by 4 bases and J by 4 bases. Germline assignment: CDR1 WNHNN and CDR2 SYGVQD (reference sequence). This CDR3 has 16 residues. The CDR3 reads CASSVGTGSITGELFF. The CDR3, as DNA: TGCGCCAGCAGTGTGGGGACAGGGTCGATCACCGGGGAGCTGTTTTTT.